This T cell receptor (beta chain) was captured in a study of T cells after somatic rescue of genetic block. TCRdb's table, derived via immunoSEQ multiplex PCR, lists solely in-frame clones and lacks some. The repertoire holds tens of thousands of clones, with around 90% as singletons. Germline CDR1 and CDR2: MGHRA and YSYEKL. Between the trimmed V and J ends, which lost 3 bases and 1 base, there was a span of 12 bases. The CDR3 has 15 amino acids. The rearrangement uses TRBV4-1 and TRBJ1-1; the D is unclear. Sample: peripheral blood mononuclear cells (PBMCs). This TCR came from a man in his forties. The chain's CDR3 is CASSHPGQANTEAFF. CDR3 bases: TGCGCCAGCAGCCACCCCGGCCAGGCGAACACTGAAGCTTTCTTT.